Each of the 18 T cell receptor beta chains below was sequenced from the same sample in a study of shared clonotypes between healthy human individuals. Using immunoSEQ multiplex PCR, the repertoire was profiled, and TCRdb retains in-frame clones only, with some absent. This table holds just over 2,000,000 clones, over 85% found once. Material: naive CD4+ T cells sorted from blood. Sample subset: CD45RA+ positively selected. Receptors originate from a young man in good health.

The genes are TRBV7-9 and TRBJ2-7; D perhaps matches TRBD1 (6 bases). V lost 0 bases to trimming and J lost 4 bases, with 10 bases between them. The CDR3 has 14 residues. Germline lookup yields CDR1 SEHNR and CDR2 FQNEAQ (reference sequence). CDR3 bases: TGTGCCAGCAGCTTAGCCGGGACAAATTACGAGCAGTACTTC. Translation: CASSLAGTNYEQYF.

The gene calls are TRBV4-2 and TRBJ2-7; D might be TRBD1 (6 bases). From germline, CDR1 is LGHNA and CDR2 YNFKEQ. Trimming pared 1 base from V and 2 bases from J, leaving 9 bases between. The CDR3 has 14 residues. The CDR3 DNA reads as TGTGCCAGCAGCCAAGGACAGGCCCCCTACGAGCAGTACTTC. Its translation: CASSQGQAPYEQYF.

The V and J genes are TRBV10-3 and TRBJ2-5, with a tentative D call TRBD1 (6 bases). Trimming pared 8 bases from V and 4 bases from J, leaving 14 bases between. In germline, CDR1 is ENHRY, CDR2 SYGVKD. CDR3 size: 13 residues. The CDR3 DNA reads TGTGCCATCTCGGGACATACCGCAGAGACCCAGTACTTC. It translates to CAISGHTAETQYF.

As to this clone: Other DNA sequences of this sample code for an identical CDR3. V and J are TRBV7-6 and TRBJ2-1; possibly TRBD2 for D (6 bases). This CDR3 is 15 amino acids long. Trimming left V 2 bases short and J 4 bases short, with 12 bases between. Germline lookup yields CDR1 SGHVS and CDR2 FNYEAQ. This CDR3 is CASSLSGGTYNEQFF. The CDR3 nucleotides read TGTGCCAGCAGCTTAAGCGGCGGGACGTACAATGAGCAGTTCTTC. The complete variable domain, with remaining parts taken from reference TRBV7-6 and TRBJ2-1, reads GAGVSQSPRYKVTKRGQDVALRCDPISGHVSLYWYRQALGQGPEFLTYFNYEAQQDKSGLPNDRFSAERPEGSISTLTIQRTEQRDSAMYRCASSLSGGTYNEQFFGPGTRLTVL.

Worth noting for this clone: The sample holds other DNA sequences that translate to the same CDR3. J is TRBJ2-5 and V is TRBV6-5, with D uncertain. Deletions cut 2 bases from V and 4 bases from J, with 8 bases between. Germline lookup yields CDR1 MNHEY and CDR2 SVGAGI. CDR3 length: 13 amino acids. The CDR3: CASSYGGRETQYF. As DNA, the CDR3 is TGTGCCAGCAGTTACGGCGGCCGAGAGACCCAGTACTTC.

The V call is TRBV25-1, the J call TRBJ2-5, with D perhaps matching TRBD1 or TRBD2 (5 bases each). Trimming left V 1 base short and J 0 bases short, with 12 bases between. The germline gives CDR1 MGHDK, CDR2 SYGVNS. The CDR3 length is 16 residues. Here the CDR3 reads CASSESGRANQETQYF. The CDR3 coding sequence is TGTGCCAGCAGTGAATCAGGGCGGGCTAACCAAGAGACCCAGTACTTC.

The chain is built from TRBV6-1 and TRBJ1-5; tentatively, D is TRBD1 (6 bases). CDR3 length: 15 residues. V was pared by 6 bases and J by 2 bases, with 14 bases between. CDR1 is MNHNS and CDR2 is SASEGT in the germline V gene. CDR3 loop: CASRGQGLGNQPQHF. CDR3 in DNA: TGTGCCAGCAGGGGTCAGGGGCTGGGCAATCAGCCCCAGCATTTT.

V usage is TRBV19 and J usage is TRBJ1-5, with TRBD1 matching 8 bases. The V and J ends lost 7 bases and 0 bases, in that order; junction bases with no gene match: 8. This CDR3 spans 16 amino acids. Germline values: CDR1 LNHDA, CDR2 SQIVND (reference sequence). The CDR3 sequence is CASTDRGGYSNQPQHF. The CDR3 DNA is TGTGCCAGTACTGACAGGGGAGGATATAGCAATCAGCCCCAGCATTTT. Variable domain in full (rest from reference TRBV19 and TRBJ1-5): DGGITQSPKYLFRKEGQNVTLSCEQNLNHDAMYWYRQDPGQGLRLIYYSQIVNDFQKGDIAEGYSVSREKKESFPLTVTSAQKNPTAFYLCASTDRGGYSNQPQHFGDGTRLSIL.

With respect to this clone: Other nucleotide sequences in the sample specify the same CDR3. The chain carries TRBV28 and TRBJ2-7; D remains ambiguous. V lost 5 bases and J lost 4, with 6 bases in between. Germline lookup yields CDR1 MDHEN and CDR2 SYDVKM. The CDR3 length is 11 residues. CDR3 in amino acids: CASSRAYEQYF. For the CDR3, the DNA is TGTGCCAGCAGTCGTGCTTACGAGCAGTACTTC. The full variable domain, its missing parts supplied by reference TRBV28 and TRBJ2-7, is DVKVTQSSRYLVKRTGEKVFLECVQDMDHENMFWYRQDPGLGLRLIYFSYDVKMKEKGDIPEGYSVSREKKERFSLILESASTNQTSMYLCASSRAYEQYFGPGTRLTVT.

The chain carries TRBV27 and TRBJ2-1, with TRBD1 matching over 10 bases. Germline loops: CDR1 MNHEY, CDR2 SMNVEV (reference sequence). V trimming: 5 bases; J trimming: 5 bases; junction bases outside the gene matches: 6. There are 15 residues in the CDR3. In DNA, the CDR3 is TGTGCCAGCAGTCGCGGGACAGGGGCTCACAATGAGCAGTTCTTC. This sequence encodes CASSRGTGAHNEQFF.

The chain joins TRBV6-5 to TRBJ2-2; TRBD2 might be the D (5 bases). Trimming took 7 bases from V and 7 from J, leaving 10 bases between them. The CDR3 is made up of 12 amino acids. Germline CDR1 and CDR2: MNHEY and SVGAGI. This CDR3 reads CASTKSGGELFF. CDR3 DNA: TGTGCCAGCACTAAAAGCGGCGGGGAGCTGTTTTTT.

The V and J genes are TRBV6-1 and TRBJ2-1, with a weak D call TRBD2 (5 bases). The CDR3 is made up of 16 amino acids. The germline V gene encodes CDR1 MNHNS and CDR2 SASEGT. V was pared by 3 bases and J by 0 bases, with 12 bases between. CDR3 in amino acids: CASSETGRGSYNEQFF. CDR3 coding DNA: TGTGCCAGCAGTGAGACTGGACGGGGCTCCTACAATGAGCAGTTCTTC.

With respect to this clone: The junction shows a germline mismatch at one end, possibly a read error. The genes are TRBV7-7 and TRBJ2-5; 13 positions agree with TRBD2. Germline CDR1 and CDR2: SSHAT and FNYEAQ (reference sequence). The CDR3 sequence is 16 residues long. Written as DNA, the CDR3 is TGTGCTAGCAGCCAAACTAGCGGGAGGGTGTTAGAGACCCAGTACTTC. Translated, it gives CASSQTSGRVLETQYF. The full variable domain, completed using reference TRBV7-7 and TRBJ2-5, is GAGVSQSPRYKVTKRGQDVTLRCDPISSHATLYWYQQALGQGPEFLTYFNYEAQPDKSGLPSDRFSAERPEGSISTLTIQRTEQRDSAMYRCASSQTSGRVLETQYFGPGTRLLVL.

This sequence joins TRBV2 and TRBJ2-5, with TRBD2 identical over 14 bases. The CDR3 totals 16 residues. Trimming removed 6 bases from V and 5 bases from J; junction bases left unmatched: 8. Germline CDR1 SNHLY, CDR2 FYNNEI. DNA of the CDR3: TGTGCCAGCAGCCTGGGACTAGCGGGAGAAGGGGAGACCCAGTACTTC. It translates to CASSLGLAGEGETQYF. The full variable domain, its missing parts supplied by reference TRBV2 and TRBJ2-5, is EPEVTQTPSHQVTQMGQEVILRCVPISNHLYFYWYRQILGQKVEFLVSFYNNEISEKSEIFDDQFSVERPDGSNFTLKIRSTKLEDSAMYFCASSLGLAGEGETQYFGPGTRLLVL.

The genes are TRBV5-1 and TRBJ2-3; D is unclear. Trimming took off 0 bases at V and 2 bases at J, with 19 bases between the two ends. The germline V gene has CDR1 SGHRS and CDR2 YFSETQ. This CDR3 has 18 residues. The CDR3 DNA follows: TGCGCCAGCAGCTTGGCCAGTTCTGGCCAGGTACTCACAGATACGCAGTATTTT. Protein sequence: CASSLASSGQVLTDTQYF.

The rearrangement uses TRBV5-6 and TRBJ2-4, with TRBD2 matching over 8 bases. Germline V gene data show CDR1 as SGHDT and CDR2 as YYEEEE. The CDR3 consists of 14 residues. The trim removed 1 base at V and 8 bases at J, leaving 5 bases unmatched. The chain's CDR3 is CASSLRSGGDIQYF. The CDR3, as DNA: TGTGCCAGCAGCTTGCGTTCGGGAGGGGACATTCAGTACTTC.

This chain connects TRBV5-1 to TRBJ1-2; tentatively, D is TRBD1 (5 bases). V shed 3 bases and J shed 4 bases, with 7 bases lying between them. The CDR3 consists of 12 residues. Per the germline V gene, CDR1 is SGHRS and CDR2 is YFSETQ. The CDR3 DNA follows: TGCGCCAGCAGCTCGGGACTCTATGGCTACACCTTC. Residues: CASSSGLYGYTF.

This clone showed up just once. The chain carries TRBV7-9 and TRBJ1-2; D remains unclear. The CDR3 runs 14 residues. V gave up 0 bases and J gave up 2 bases, with 7 bases separating them. Looked up from germline, CDR1 is SEHNR and CDR2 is FQNEAQ (reference sequence). Here the CDR3 DNA reads TGTGCCAGCAGCTTAGCCGGCAGGAACTATGGCTACACCTTC. It is translated as CASSLAGRNYGYTF. The whole variable domain, remainder taken from reference TRBV7-9 and TRBJ1-2, is DTGVSQNPRHKITKRGQNVTFRCDPISEHNRLYWYRQTLGQGPEFLTYFQNEAQLEKSRLLSDRFSAERPKGSFSTLEIQRTEQGDSAMYLCASSLAGRNYGYTFGSGTRLTVV.